One TCR beta chain is described in this entry. This record belongs to a study of blood T cell repertoires in COVID-19. The CDR3 is 15 residues long. Germline CDR1 is MGHRA and CDR2 is YSYEKL. V lost 1 base and J lost 4; bases outside the gene matches: 0. Clones were read by immunoSEQ multiplex PCR, and TCRdb kept only the in-frame ones, dropping some. The profile shows roughly 45,000 clones, roughly 80% of them singletons. This rearrangement joins TRBV4-1 to TRBJ2-2; the match to TRBD1 covers 10 bases. The clonotype was recovered from a man aged 50-59 years with active COVID-19. The sequencing input was peripheral blood. DNA for the CDR3: TGCGCCAGCAGCCAAGGGACAGGGGGCACCGGGGAGCTGTTTTTT. Translation: CASSQGTGGTGELFF.